The 14 T cell receptor beta chains reported below all come from one sample, sequenced in a study of CD8+ T cells in alopecia areata. Isolated RNA was reverse transcribed into cDNA used as the sequencing template. Assay used: immunoSEQ multiplex PCR; TCRdb lists only in-frame clones, some missing. The sample holds around 160,000 clones; 60% are singletons and the top ten take 13% to 15%. As for treatment: oral pan-JAK inhibitor, 5-10 mg twice daily. Material: CD4+ T cells sorted from blood, obtained at week 24, from a patient treated with tofacitinib. Source of these receptors: a human donor with alopecia areata.

The V call is TRBV5-6, the J call TRBJ2-5; D remains unclear. The DNA matches TRBJ2-7 better at its end, which makes the J call doubtful. The CDR3 length is 13 residues. CDR1 and CDR2 (germline): SGHDT, YYEEEE. In nucleotides, the CDR3 is TGTGCCAGCAGCCTACCCGATCTGTACGAGCAGTACTTC. Encoded protein: CASSLPDLYEQYF.

The chain carries TRBV2 and TRBJ2-5; D not certain. Trimming pared 10 bases from V and 4 bases from J, leaving 16 bases between. The CDR3 is 13 residues long. Germline CDR1 and CDR2: SNHLY and FYNNEI. The CDR3 spells CATKREVRETQYF. The CDR3, as DNA: TGTGCCACAAAGCGTGAGGTTCGAGAGACCCAGTACTTC.

This rearrangement joins TRBV30 to TRBJ2-3; 7 bases line up with TRBD2. The CDR3 runs to 13 residues. Germline CDR1 is GTSNPN and CDR2 is SVGIG (reference sequence). V shed 8 bases, J shed 4 bases, and the junction held 9 bases outside the gene matches. CDR3 in amino acids: CALGRGMSDTQYF. The DNA of the CDR3 is TGTGCCCTGGGGCGGGGGATGTCAGATACGCAGTATTTT.

The J gene is TRBJ1-2, the V gene TRBV4-2; 9 bases agree with TRBD1. The CDR3 contains 15 residues. V was pared by 2 bases and J by 6 bases, with 7 bases of the junction left unmatched. Per germline, CDR1 LGHNA and CDR2 YNFKEQ. The CDR3 here is CASSQPGQGRDGYTF. For the CDR3, the DNA is TGTGCCAGCAGCCAACCGGGACAGGGTAGAGATGGCTACACCTTC.

This clone was recorded only once. This chain joins TRBV6-1 and TRBJ1-6, with 7 bases matching TRBD1. With V trimmed by 6 bases and J by 7 bases, 6 bases remained unmatched. The CDR3 is 14 amino acids. Germline V lookup: CDR1 MNHNS, CDR2 SASEGT. The CDR3 loop is CASRGGTENSPLHF. CDR3 coding DNA: TGTGCCAGCAGGGGCGGGACAGAGAATTCACCCCTCCACTTT.

The gene calls are TRBV7-9 and TRBJ1-1; D gene uncertain. Looked up from germline, CDR1 is SEHNR and CDR2 is FQNEAQ (reference sequence). V lost 4 bases and J 0 bases, leaving 9 bases between the germline ends. This CDR3 has 14 residues. The CDR3 spells CASSSPPMNTEAFF. CDR3 in DNA: TGTGCCAGCAGCTCCCCACCGATGAACACTGAAGCTTTCTTT.

The chain links TRBV4-2 to TRBJ2-4; 11 positions match TRBD2. Germline V gene sequence: CDR1 LGHNA, CDR2 YNFKEQ. The V gene end was trimmed by 0 bases and the J gene end by 1 base; junction bases not matched to a gene: 5. The CDR3 covers 18 residues. The CDR3 here is CASSQDLAGGLAKNIQYF. The CDR3 DNA follows: TGTGCCAGCAGCCAAGATCTAGCGGGGGGTCTTGCCAAAAACATTCAGTACTTC.

This sequence joins TRBV30 and TRBJ2-2; D unresolved. Per germline, CDR1 GTSNPN and CDR2 SVGIG (reference sequence). The CDR3 extends over 19 amino acids. V gave up 4 bases and J gave up 1 base, with 25 bases separating them. The CDR3 reads CAWKRPFSTYKQNTGELFF. CDR3 DNA sequence: TGTGCCTGGAAGAGACCATTTTCGACCTATAAACAGAACACCGGGGAGCTGTTTTTT.

There are many counts of this clone. This chain's CDR3 is CASSFGGPYNEQFF. CDR3 in DNA: TGTGCCAGCAGCTTTGGAGGGCCCTACAATGAGCAGTTCTTC. This chain links TRBV7-9 with TRBJ2-1; perhaps TRBD2 as D (6 bases). This CDR3 is built from 14 residues. The V gene's germline CDR1 is SEHNR and CDR2 FQNEAQ (reference sequence). V lost 3 bases, J lost 2 bases, and 8 bases lay in between.

This rearrangement joins TRBV11-2 to TRBJ2-1; maybe TRBD2 (6 bases). CDR3 length equals 11 residues. Looked up from germline, CDR1 is SGHAT and CDR2 is FQNNGV. Trimming cost V 9 bases and J 14 bases, with 17 bases left between them. The CDR3 is CASRGGEVEFF. In DNA, the CDR3 is TGTGCCAGTCGGGGCGGGGAAGTAGAGTTCTTC.

The chain couples TRBV5-4 to TRBJ1-1; tentative D call: TRBD1 (5 bases). V gave up 0 bases and J gave up 5 bases, with 14 bases separating them. The CDR3 has 15 amino acids. CDR1 and CDR2 (germline): SGHNT, YYREEE (reference sequence). CDR3 coding DNA: TGTGCCAGCAGCTTGGGGCAGGGATTGGGGACTGAAGCTTTCTTT. This translates into CASSLGQGLGTEAFF. Full variable domain (rest looked up from reference TRBV5-4 and TRBJ1-1): ETGVTQSPTHLIKTRGQQVTLRCSSQSGHNTVSWYQQALGQGPQFIFQYYREEENGRGNFPPRFSGLQFPNYSSELNVNALELDDSALYLCASSLGQGLGTEAFFGQGTRLTVV.

With respect to this clone: This sample includes further DNA sequences coding for the same CDR3. The chain recombines TRBV9 with TRBJ1-1; D unclear. CDR3 length: 14 residues. Trimming took 0 bases from V and 1 from J, leaving 7 bases between them. The germline gives CDR1 SGDLS, CDR2 YYNGEE. CDR3 sequence reads: CASSVEASNTEAFF. In DNA form, the CDR3 reads TGTGCCAGCAGCGTAGAGGCATCGAACACTGAAGCTTTCTTT.

The V call is TRBV15, the J call TRBJ2-5; 8 bases are a match to TRBD1. Germline V gene sequence: CDR1 LNHNV, CDR2 YYDKDF (reference sequence). J was trimmed by 2 bases and V by 8 bases; bases with no gene match: 1. The CDR3 is 12 amino acids. The CDR3 DNA follows: TGTGCCACCCAGGGGGCTCAAGAGACCCAGTACTTC. Translated, it gives CATQGAQETQYF.

Only a few counts were recorded for this clone. CDR3 sequence reads: CASSFGGTSYEQYF. The DNA of the CDR3 is TGTGCCAGCAGTTTTGGAGGGACTTCCTACGAGCAGTACTTC. The chain has TRBV28 and TRBJ2-7; D is perhaps TRBD2 (6 bases). V was shortened by 3 bases and J by 1 base, with 10 bases between the two germline ends. Germline CDR1 reads MDHEN; CDR2 reads SYDVKM. CDR3 length: 14 residues.